One T cell receptor beta chain is described in this entry. Its target is unknown. This sample is part of a study of T-cell reconstitution after alpha-beta-depleted transplantation in children. Germline CDR1 reads SQVTM; CDR2 reads ANQGSEA. This CDR3 spans 12 amino acids. The V gene lost 3 bases and the J gene lost 5 bases, with 7 bases spanning the gap. During its preparation, the TCRbeta library received unique molecular identifiers. TCRdb redid the calling of the PCR reads with MiXCR, one entry per CDR3 protein. The profile shows some 840,000 distinct CDR3 sequences, about 16% of them singletons. Overall study findings and caveats: Roughly two months post-transplant, alpha-beta T cells reportedly originated from several hundred graft clones that had expanded.

The J gene is TRBJ2-2, the V gene TRBV29-1, with TRBD1 as a possible D gene (6 bases). Sequencing used PBMCs, mostly from graft donor cells, obtained 360 days after TCRalphabeta/CD19-depleted stem cell transplant. The source of this sequence is a male patient younger than 18 who had a stem cell transplant for acute lymphoblastic leukemia, so the T cells may come from the graft donor. CDR3: CSVERGTGELFF. The CDR3 bases are TGCAGCGTTGAGAGGGGGACCGGGGAGCTGTTTTTT.